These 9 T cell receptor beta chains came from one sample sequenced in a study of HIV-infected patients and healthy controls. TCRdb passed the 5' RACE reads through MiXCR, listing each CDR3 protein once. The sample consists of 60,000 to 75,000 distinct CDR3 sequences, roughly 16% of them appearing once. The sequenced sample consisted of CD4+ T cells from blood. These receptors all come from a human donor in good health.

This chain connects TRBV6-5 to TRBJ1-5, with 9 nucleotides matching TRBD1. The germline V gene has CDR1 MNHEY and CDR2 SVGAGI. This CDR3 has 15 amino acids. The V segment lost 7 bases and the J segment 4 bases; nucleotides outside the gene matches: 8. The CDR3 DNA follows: TGTGCCAGCATAAATACAGGGGGCTTAAATCAGCCCCAGCATTTT. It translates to CASINTGGLNQPQHF.

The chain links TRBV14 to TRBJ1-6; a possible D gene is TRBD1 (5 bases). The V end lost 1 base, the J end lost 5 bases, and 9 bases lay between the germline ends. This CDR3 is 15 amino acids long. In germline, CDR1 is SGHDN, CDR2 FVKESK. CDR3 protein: CASSQGTHNNSPLHF. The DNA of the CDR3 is TGTGCCAGCAGCCAAGGGACACATAATAATTCACCCCTCCACTTT.

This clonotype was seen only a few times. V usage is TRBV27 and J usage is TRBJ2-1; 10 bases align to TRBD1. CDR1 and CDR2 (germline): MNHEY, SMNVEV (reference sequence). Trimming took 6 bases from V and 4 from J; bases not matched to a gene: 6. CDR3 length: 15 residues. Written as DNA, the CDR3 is TGTGCCAGCAGACGACAGGGGGCAGAATACAATGAGCAGTTCTTC. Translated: CASRRQGAEYNEQFF.

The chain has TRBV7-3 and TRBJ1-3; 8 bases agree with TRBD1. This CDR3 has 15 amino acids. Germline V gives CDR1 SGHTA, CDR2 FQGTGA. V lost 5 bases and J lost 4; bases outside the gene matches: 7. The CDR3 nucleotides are TGTGCCAGCAGCCCGGACAGGGCCCCCGGAAACACCATATATTTT. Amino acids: CASSPDRAPGNTIYF.

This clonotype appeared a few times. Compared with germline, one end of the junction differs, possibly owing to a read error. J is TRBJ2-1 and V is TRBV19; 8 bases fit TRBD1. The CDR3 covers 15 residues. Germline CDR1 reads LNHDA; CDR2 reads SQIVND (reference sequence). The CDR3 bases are TGTGCCAGTACTATAAGCCGGACAGGGAACAATGAGCAGTTCTTC. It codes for CASTISRTGNNEQFF.

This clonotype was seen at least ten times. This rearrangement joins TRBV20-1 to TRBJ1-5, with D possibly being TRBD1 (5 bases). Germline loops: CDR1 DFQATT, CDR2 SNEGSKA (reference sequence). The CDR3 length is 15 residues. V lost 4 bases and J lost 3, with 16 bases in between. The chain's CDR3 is CSAISAGLYNQPQHF. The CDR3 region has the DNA TGCAGTGCTATATCTGCGGGACTGTACAATCAGCCCCAGCATTTT.

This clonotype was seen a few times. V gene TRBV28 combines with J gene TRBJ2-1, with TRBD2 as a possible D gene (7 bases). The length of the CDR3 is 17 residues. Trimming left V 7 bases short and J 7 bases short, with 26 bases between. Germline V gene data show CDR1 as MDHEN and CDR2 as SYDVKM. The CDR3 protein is CASIRTAGAVARNEQFF. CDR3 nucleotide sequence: TGTGCCAGCATTAGAACCGCGGGGGCGGTAGCAAGGAATGAGCAGTTCTTC.

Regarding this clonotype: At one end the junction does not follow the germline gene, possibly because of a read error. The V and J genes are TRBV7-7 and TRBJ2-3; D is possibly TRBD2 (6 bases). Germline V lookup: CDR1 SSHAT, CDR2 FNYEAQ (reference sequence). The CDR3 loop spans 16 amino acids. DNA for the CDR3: TGTGCTAGCAGCCCCACGTCGGGACTCCCCACAGATACGCAGTATTTT. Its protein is CASSPTSGLPTDTQYF.

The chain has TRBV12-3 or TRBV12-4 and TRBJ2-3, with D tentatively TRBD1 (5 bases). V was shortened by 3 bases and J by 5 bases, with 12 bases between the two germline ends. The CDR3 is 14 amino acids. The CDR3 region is CASSFERGGDTQYF. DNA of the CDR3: TGTGCCAGCAGTTTCGAAAGGGGCGGAGATACGCAGTATTTT.